This TCR beta chain derives from a study of blood T cell repertoires in COVID-19. The authors' processing: Amplification from reference gene primers served as the basis for estimated nucleated cell counts. Data came from immunoSEQ multiplex PCR; TCRdb stores just in-frame clones and leaves some out. V, J and clone size reflect that table, while D and trimming were determined from the DNA. The sample shows 250,000 to 400,000 clones, 85% of them seen only once. Participant ages covered 18 to 89 years across approximately 25 US areas. A case of COVID-19 had been met by exposed participants within 2 weeks before study entry. The CDR3 is 16 amino acids. The V and J ends lost 2 bases and 0 bases respectively, with 14 bases between them. The germline gives CDR1 MNHEY, CDR2 SVGAGI.

This chain joins TRBV6-5 and TRBJ2-7; D possibly corresponds to TRBD2 (6 bases). This TCR was sampled from a woman in her 30s who had been exposed to COVID-19. Sequencing input: PBMCs or T cells enriched from blood (not recorded which). CDR3 coding DNA: TGTGCCAGCAGTTACCGGGTTCGGGGGAGCTCCTACGAGCAGTACTTC. This translates into CASSYRVRGSSYEQYF.